The source of this TCR beta chain is a study of blood T cell repertoires in COVID-19. Whole-study context: Acute-phase and convalescent COVID-19 samples originated in the United States, Italy and Spain. The cDNA or gDNA used as material had been derived from T cells, B-cell-depleted T cells, or PBMCs.

This CDR3 has 16 amino acids. CDR1 is MNHEY, CDR2 SMNVEV, per germline (reference sequence). V was pared by 6 bases and J by 2 bases, with 19 bases between. Per the original data handling: For nucleated cells, counts were estimated from reference gene primer amplification. TCRdb's table, derived via immunoSEQ multiplex PCR, lists solely in-frame clones and lacks some. V, J and clone size are taken as reported in that table, and D and trimming were inferred from the DNA itself. The sample has about 160,000 clones, roughly 93% seen once. The sequence was collected from a man between 18 and 35 years old with acute or convalescent COVID-19. The sequencing input was peripheral blood. V gene TRBV27 combines with J gene TRBJ1-1, with a weak D call TRBD1 (5 bases). CDR3 in amino acids: CASRSDISRGNTEAFF. The CDR3 DNA follows: TGTGCCAGCAGATCGGACATCTCAAGAGGCAACACTGAAGCTTTCTTT.